This T cell receptor beta chain is from a study of T-cell memory formation after mild COVID-19. TCRdb passed the 5' RACE reads through MiXCR, listing each CDR3 protein once. Of about 160,000 distinct CDR3 sequences listed, roughly 31% were seen once; the top ten hold more than 10%. Material: PBMCs or a T cell subset sorted from them (not recorded which). The sequence came from an adult woman who had mild COVID-19 (a few samples of this study predate the infection). Cell type and time point are not known.

CDR3 sequence reads: CASGFSLGTVPDTQYF. The DNA for the CDR3 is TGTGCTAGTGGTTTCAGCCTAGGGACAGTGCCAGATACGCAGTATTTT. The V call is TRBV12-5, the J call TRBJ2-3, with TRBD1 identical over 7 bases. The CDR3 extends over 16 amino acids. The ends lost 3 bases at V and 4 bases at J; junction bases unmatched: 10. CDR1 is LGHNT, CDR2 FRNRAP, per germline.